The T cell receptor beta chain under discussion was sequenced for a study of T cell changes during pregnancy in multiple sclerosis. Libraries were prepared by immunoSEQ multiplex PCR; TCRdb keeps only in-frame clonotypes and omits some of them. The sample comprises about 70,000 clones, roughly 94% of which are singletons, and about 0.61% rests with the top ten. The source of this sequence is a female donor with multiple sclerosis, enrolled in a pregnancy study. The input for sequencing was peripheral blood, taken in the third trimester of pregnancy.

CDR3 coding DNA: TGTGCCAGCAGTGAAATTGGCAGGAACACCGGGGAGCTGTTTTTT. Translated, it gives CASSEIGRNTGELFF. The rearrangement joins TRBV6-1 to TRBJ2-2, with no clear D. Germline CDR1 and CDR2: MNHNS and SASEGT. CDR3 size: 15 residues. Trimming removed 2 bases at V and 1 base at J, with 8 bases between.